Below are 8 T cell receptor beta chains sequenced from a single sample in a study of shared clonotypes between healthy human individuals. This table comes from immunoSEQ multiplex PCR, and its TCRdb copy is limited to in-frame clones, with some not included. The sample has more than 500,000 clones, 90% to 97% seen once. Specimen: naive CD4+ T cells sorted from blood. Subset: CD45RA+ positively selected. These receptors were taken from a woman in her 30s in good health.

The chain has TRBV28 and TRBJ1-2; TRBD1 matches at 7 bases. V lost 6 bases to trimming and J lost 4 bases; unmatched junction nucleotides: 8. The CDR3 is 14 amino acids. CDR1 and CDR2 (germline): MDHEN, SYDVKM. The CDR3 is CASREEGAGYGYTF. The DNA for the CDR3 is TGTGCCAGCAGGGAAGAGGGGGCCGGCTATGGCTACACCTTC.

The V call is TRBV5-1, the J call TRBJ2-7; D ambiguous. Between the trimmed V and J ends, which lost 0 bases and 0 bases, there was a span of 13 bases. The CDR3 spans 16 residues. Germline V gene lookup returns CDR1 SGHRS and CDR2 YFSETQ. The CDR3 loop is CASSLAGSPYSYEQYF. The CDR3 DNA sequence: TGCGCCAGCAGCTTGGCCGGCAGCCCCTACTCCTACGAGCAGTACTTC.

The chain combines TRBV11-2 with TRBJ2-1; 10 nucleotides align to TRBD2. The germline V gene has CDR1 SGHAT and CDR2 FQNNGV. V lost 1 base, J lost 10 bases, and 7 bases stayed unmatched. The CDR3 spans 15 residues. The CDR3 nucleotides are TGTGCCAGCAGCTTAGGAGCGGGAGGGCCGGAAGAGCAGTTCTTC. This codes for CASSLGAGGPEEQFF.

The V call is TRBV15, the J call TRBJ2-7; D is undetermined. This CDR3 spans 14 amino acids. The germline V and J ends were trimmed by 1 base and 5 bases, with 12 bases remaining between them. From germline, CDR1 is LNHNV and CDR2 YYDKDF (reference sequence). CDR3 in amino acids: CATSRVLGLDEQYF. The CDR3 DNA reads TGTGCCACCAGCAGAGTGTTAGGTTTGGACGAGCAGTACTTC.

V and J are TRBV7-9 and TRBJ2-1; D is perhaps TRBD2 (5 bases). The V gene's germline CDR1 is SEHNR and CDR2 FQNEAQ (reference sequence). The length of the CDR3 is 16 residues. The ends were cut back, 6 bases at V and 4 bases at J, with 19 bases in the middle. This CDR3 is CASRTLERRRYNEQFF. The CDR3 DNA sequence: TGTGCCAGCAGAACTTTGGAGAGGAGGAGATACAATGAGCAGTTCTTC.

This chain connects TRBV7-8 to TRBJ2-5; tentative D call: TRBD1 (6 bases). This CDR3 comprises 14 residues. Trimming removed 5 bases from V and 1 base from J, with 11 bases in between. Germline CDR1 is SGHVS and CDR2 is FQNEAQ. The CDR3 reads CASSRARGQETQYF. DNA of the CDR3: TGTGCCAGCAGCCGCGCCAGGGGCCAAGAGACCCAGTACTTC.

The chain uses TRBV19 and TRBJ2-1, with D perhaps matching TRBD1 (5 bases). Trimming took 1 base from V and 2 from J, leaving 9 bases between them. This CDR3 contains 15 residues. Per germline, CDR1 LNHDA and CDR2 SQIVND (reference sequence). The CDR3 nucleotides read TGTGCCAGTAGTATAGGGGGCTGGGCCTACAATGAGCAGTTCTTC. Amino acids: CASSIGGWAYNEQFF.

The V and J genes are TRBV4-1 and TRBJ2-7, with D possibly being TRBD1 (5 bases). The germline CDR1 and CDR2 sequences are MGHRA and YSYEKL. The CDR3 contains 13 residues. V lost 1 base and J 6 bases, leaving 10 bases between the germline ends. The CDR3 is CASSQAQGGEQYF. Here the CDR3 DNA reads TGCGCCAGCAGCCAAGCGCAGGGTGGCGAGCAGTACTTC.